This TCR beta chain was documented in a study of T cell responses to AZD1222 COVID-19 vaccine. Regarding this clone: No antigen is known for it.

TCRdb's table, derived via immunoSEQ multiplex PCR, lists solely in-frame clones and lacks some. This table holds about 150,000 clones, around nine tenths found once. Study-wide results and caveats: Only six or seven AZD1222 recipients were seropositive at baseline.

The CDR3 runs to 13 residues. Trimming removed 5 bases from V and 0 bases from J, with 6 bases in between. The germline V gene has CDR1 SGHNT and CDR2 YYREEE (reference sequence). This clonotype was obtained from an adult who received the AZD1222 COVID-19 vaccine. This chain uses TRBV5-4 with TRBJ2-1; D unclear. The sample consisted of peripheral blood, taken 28 days after the second AZD1222 dose. This CDR3 reads CASRADSYNEQFF. The CDR3 DNA follows: TGTGCCAGCAGGGCAGACTCCTACAATGAGCAGTTCTTC.